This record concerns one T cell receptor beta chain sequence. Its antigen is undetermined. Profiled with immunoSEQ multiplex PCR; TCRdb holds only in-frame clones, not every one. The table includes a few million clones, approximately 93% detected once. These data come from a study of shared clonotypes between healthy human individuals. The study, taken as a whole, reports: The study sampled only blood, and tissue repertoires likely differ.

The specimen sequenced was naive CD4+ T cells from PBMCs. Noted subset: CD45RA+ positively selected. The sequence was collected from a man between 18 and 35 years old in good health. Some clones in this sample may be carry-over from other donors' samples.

The CDR3 DNA is TGTGCCAGCAGCCTTGCCCGGCGTCCGAACTATGGCTACACCTTC. It is translated as CASSLARRPNYGYTF. The chain employs TRBV11-2 and TRBJ1-2; D ambiguous. The germline V gene encodes CDR1 SGHAT and CDR2 FQNNGV. The CDR3 sequence is 15 residues long. V was shortened by 5 bases and J by 2 bases, with 15 bases between the two germline ends.